The subject of this entry is one T cell receptor beta chain. Its antigen is unidentified. The CDR3 is 14 amino acids. The ends lost 6 bases at V and 1 base at J; junction bases unmatched: 5. Germline-derived CDR1 and CDR2 are KGHSH and LQKENI. Investigators excluded patients with uncontrolled infection, other autoimmune disease, pregnancy or lactation. Amplification of TCR beta CDR3 regions used RNA as the template. The TCR CDR3 was amplified in a first-round RT-PCR using the HTBI primer set. MiXCR, run by TCRdb on the multiplex PCR reads, gives a single entry per CDR3 protein. Of 300,000 to 450,000 distinct CDR3 sequences listed, roughly 13% were seen once; the top ten hold around 21%. The sample originates from a study of T cells in Graves' hyperthyroidism and ophthalmopathy. Notes on the study in general: Most thyroid clonotypes with frequency above 0.001 were detected in blood. Ophthalmopathy, as predicted by the model, came a median about seven months after the prediction.

Sample: blood. The sequence derives from a man between 25 and 39 years old with Graves' hyperthyroidism that later progressed to Graves' ophthalmopathy. The chain has TRBV18 and TRBJ1-1; 7 nucleotides agree with TRBD1. CDR3 region: CASSKTGTNTEAFF. DNA for the CDR3: TGTGCCAGCTCCAAGACAGGGACGAACACTGAAGCTTTCTTT.